The clone carrying this TCR beta chain has a count of ten or more. This entry comes from a study of regulatory T cells in long-lasting Graves disease. Stated time point: newly diagnosed GD, antithyroid drugs for less than 3 months. PBMCs provided the RNA from which the TCR library was made. Trimming cost V 4 bases and J 2 bases; bases outside gene matches: 5. The CDR3 runs 15 residues. Germline-derived CDR1 and CDR2 are KGHSH and LQKENI. Through Arm-PCR of CDR3 regions and iRepertoire HTBI primers, TCR beta libraries were built. TCRdb re-called the multiplex PCR reads through MiXCR, storing one row per CDR3 protein. The repertoire consists of 400,000 to 550,000 distinct CDR3 sequences, with 16% occurring once and the leading ten covering 23%. This sample was shared with a second study, whose subject was T cells in Graves' hyperthyroidism and ophthalmopathy.

The sequenced sample was peripheral blood mononuclear cells (PBMCs), obtained at new diagnosis, from a patient treated with antithyroid drugs. V and J are TRBV18 and TRBJ2-1; TRBD1 matches at 7 bases. The TCR sequence derives from a woman in her late teens or twenties with Graves disease. This CDR3 is CASSQGQSPYNEQFF. The CDR3 DNA is TGTGCCAGCTCACAGGGACAGTCGCCCTACAATGAGCAGTTCTTC.